Following are 15 T cell receptor beta chains from one sample sequenced in a study of cytotoxic CD8 clonotypes in ibrutinib-treated CLL. TCRdb keeps only in-frame clones here, not all; method: immunoSEQ multiplex PCR. The data show a few hundred thousand clones, about 64% seen once. Source: PBMCs, taken after 36 months of ibrutinib treatment. These receptors originate from a human donor with chronic lymphocytic leukemia.

The chain has TRBV18 and TRBJ2-2; D is perhaps TRBD1 or TRBD2 (6 bases each). Germline V lookup: CDR1 KGHSH, CDR2 LQKENI. The CDR3 totals 17 residues. V lost 2 bases, J lost 6 bases, and 19 bases lay in between. CDR3 DNA: TGTGCCAGCTCACCAAGTAGGGGGGTCCATCCCTCCGGGGAGCTGTTTTTT. This encodes CASSPSRGVHPSGELFF.

The CDR3 reads CASSLDRGSTYEQYF. CDR3 coding DNA: TGCGCCAGCAGCCTAGACAGGGGGAGCACCTACGAGCAGTACTTC. The V call is TRBV5-1, the J call TRBJ2-7; 9 positions agree with TRBD1. V was pared by 4 bases and J by 2 bases, with 7 bases of the junction left unmatched. CDR3 length: 15 residues. CDR1 and CDR2 from the germline V gene are SGHRS and YFSETQ.

The genes are TRBV2 and TRBJ1-2; 8 positions match TRBD1. CDR3 length: 13 amino acids. Losses at the gene ends were 6 bases for V and 4 bases for J; bases not matched to a gene: 4. Germline CDR1 reads SNHLY; CDR2 reads FYNNEI. CDR3 region: CASRDRVTYGYTF. As DNA, the CDR3 is TGTGCCAGCAGGGACAGGGTCACCTATGGCTACACCTTC.

This clone was seen a single time. The CDR3 protein is CASSVQGIGNYGYTF. CDR3 sequence (DNA): TGTGCCAGTAGTGTACAGGGGATAGGGAACTATGGCTACACCTTC. V and J are TRBV19 and TRBJ1-2, with 7 positions matching TRBD1. The CDR3 runs to 15 residues. V lost 5 bases to trimming and J lost 2 bases; unmatched junction nucleotides: 8. The V gene's germline CDR1 is LNHDA and CDR2 SQIVND (reference sequence).

This sequence joins TRBV6-6 and TRBJ2-7; 9 positions agree with TRBD1. Germline values: CDR1 MNHNY, CDR2 SVGAGI (reference sequence). Trimming took 6 bases from V and 3 from J; bases not matched to a gene: 6. This CDR3 has 14 amino acids. The CDR3 bases are TGTGCCAGCAGAGGACAGGGGACCCACTACGAGCAGTACTTC. It specifies CASRGQGTHYEQYF.

The rearrangement joins TRBV5-5 to TRBJ2-7; tentatively, D is TRBD1 (6 bases). Per germline, CDR1 SGHKS and CDR2 YYEKEE (reference sequence). The CDR3 is 15 residues long. Trimming shortened V by 3 bases and J by 7 bases, and 20 bases separated the two germline ends. The DNA for the CDR3 is TGTGCCAGCAGCTACGACCCGGGACACCGTTCGGAGCAGTACTTC. Translating it yields CASSYDPGHRSEQYF.

This chain uses TRBV9 with TRBJ1-2, with a weak D call TRBD1 (6 bases). The CDR3 loop spans 15 amino acids. Germline V CDR1 and CDR2: SGDLS, YYNGEE. Trimming stripped 0 bases from V and 2 bases from J, with 11 bases between. CDR3 sequence reads: CASSVVGGSNYGYTF. Written as DNA, the CDR3 is TGTGCCAGCAGCGTAGTCGGGGGCTCGAACTATGGCTACACCTTC.

V is TRBV20-1 and J is TRBJ1-1; D is uncertain. Between the trimmed V and J ends, which lost 3 bases and 7 bases, there was a span of 9 bases. The CDR3 has 11 amino acids. Looked up from germline, CDR1 is DFQATT and CDR2 is SNEGSKA (reference sequence). CDR3 bases: TGCAGTGCTAGCTGGGGTCTTGAAGCTTTCTTT. It specifies CSASWGLEAFF.

A word on this clone: Distinct nucleotide sequences in the sample also encode this CDR3. V gene TRBV18 combines with J gene TRBJ1-3; D ambiguous. CDR3 size: 15 residues. V was trimmed by 3 bases and J by 0 bases, leaving 9 bases between them. Looked up from germline, CDR1 is KGHSH and CDR2 is LQKENI. The CDR3 nucleotides are TGTGCCAGCTCACCGGACCGCAACTCTGGAAACACCATATATTTT. Protein product: CASSPDRNSGNTIYF.

The chain employs TRBV20-1 and TRBJ2-1, with D perhaps matching TRBD2 (6 bases). Looked up from germline, CDR1 is DFQATT and CDR2 is SNEGSKA (reference sequence). The CDR3 has 11 amino acids. V was cut by 6 bases and J by 7 bases, with 10 bases left in between. The CDR3 loop reads CSAGSPNEQFF. The CDR3 DNA sequence: TGCAGTGCCGGGAGTCCAAATGAGCAGTTCTTC.

Regarding this clone: Other nucleotide sequences from this sample produce the same CDR3. This sequence joins TRBV6-5 and TRBJ1-1, with D tentatively TRBD1 (6 bases). Germline V gene lookup returns CDR1 MNHEY and CDR2 SVGAGI. The CDR3 is made up of 14 amino acids. V lost 2 bases and J 5 bases, leaving 12 bases between the germline ends. DNA of the CDR3: TGTGCCAGCAGTTACGGGGGCGCGGGTACTGAAGCTTTCTTT. Amino acids: CASSYGGAGTEAFF.

The J gene is TRBJ2-3, the V gene TRBV6-4; D could derive from TRBD1 or TRBD2 (5 bases each). CDR1 and CDR2 from the germline V gene are MRHNA and SNTAGT. V dropped 0 bases and J dropped 9 bases, with 10 bases sitting between them. The CDR3 runs 13 residues. CDR3 coding DNA: TGTGCCAGCAGTGACTCCTTCGGGGACACGCAGTATTTT. It codes for CASSDSFGDTQYF.

The rearrangement links TRBV15 to TRBJ2-5; perhaps TRBD1 as D (6 bases). CDR3 length: 18 residues. V lost 0 bases to trimming and J lost 4 bases, with 21 bases between them. From germline, CDR1 is LNHNV and CDR2 YYDKDF (reference sequence). DNA of the CDR3: TGTGCCACCAGCAGAGATCTGGTGGAAACAGGGCGGGCAGAGACCCAGTACTTC. It translates to CATSRDLVETGRAETQYF.

CDR3 sequence reads: CASSSPPGDTQYF. The CDR3 region has the DNA TGTGCCAGCAGCTCCCCCCCCGGGGATACGCAGTATTTT. The chain has TRBV13 and TRBJ2-3; D remains ambiguous. Germline V lookup: CDR1 PRHDT, CDR2 FYEKMQ (reference sequence). CDR3 length equals 13 residues. V gave up 4 bases and J gave up 6 bases, with 11 bases separating them.

The J gene is TRBJ2-7, the V gene TRBV14, with D possibly being TRBD2 (5 bases). Looked up from germline, CDR1 is SGHDN and CDR2 is FVKESK. V dropped 4 bases and J dropped 4 bases, with 11 bases sitting between them. The CDR3 runs to 13 residues. The CDR3, as DNA: TGTGCCAGCAGCCGGACCGGGATGTACGAGCAGTACTTC. It encodes CASSRTGMYEQYF.